These 27 T cell receptor beta chains originate from one sample sequenced in a study of breast tumors, draining lymph nodes, adjacent tissues. MiXCR, run by TCRdb on the multiplex PCR reads, gives a single entry per CDR3 protein. The sample consists of about 180,000 distinct CDR3 sequences, about 33% of them appearing once. Breast cancer patients provided tissue from their axillary draining lymph nodes. The sample consisted of axillary lymph node tissue. The receptor set was obtained from a female donor with breast cancer. Some clones in this sample may be carry-over from other donors' samples.

This clonotype has at least ten counts. J is TRBJ2-5 and V is TRBV5-6; no reliable D call. The CDR3 consists of 13 residues. Germline V gene sequence: CDR1 SGHDT, CDR2 YYEEEE. Trimming pared 1 base from V and 5 bases from J, leaving 9 bases between. CDR3 in amino acids: CASSLWGGETQYF. The DNA for the CDR3 is TGTGCCAGCAGCTTGTGGGGTGGGGAGACCCAGTACTTC.

With respect to this clonotype: Since a much larger clone is just one base distant, this may be a read error. This sequence joins TRBV7-3 and TRBJ2-2; TRBD2 might be the D (5 bases). The CDR3 length is 17 residues. The germline V gene has CDR1 SGHTA and CDR2 FQGTGA. CDR3 coding DNA: TGTGCCGCCAGCACCCTCCGGGAACCCCTACGGACCGGGGAGCTGCTTTTT. Translating it yields CAASTLREPLRTGELLF.

This clonotype was seen at least ten times. This chain connects TRBV6-4 to TRBJ2-5; TRBD2 agrees at 10 bases. Germline V gene lookup returns CDR1 MRHNA and CDR2 SNTAGT. V lost 7 bases, J lost 6 bases, and 14 bases stayed unmatched. CDR3 length equals 16 residues. The CDR3 DNA sequence: TGTGCCAGCACCCCCAGAAAAAGCGGGGGGGCGAAGACCCAGTACTTC. It yields the protein CASTPRKSGGAKTQYF.

Ten or more counts support this clonotype. The chain links TRBV4-1 to TRBJ1-4; 8 nucleotides align to TRBD1. The CDR3 length is 15 residues. Germline V lookup: CDR1 MGHRA, CDR2 YSYEKL. V was clipped by 4 bases and J by 2 bases; unmatched bases: 3. In DNA, the CDR3 is TGCGCCAGCAGCCCTAGGACAGGGACTAATGAAAAACTGTTTTTT. Translating it yields CASSPRTGTNEKLFF.

This clonotype has a count of ten or more. This chain links TRBV7-9 with TRBJ2-7, with a possible D match to TRBD1 (6 bases). In germline, CDR1 is SEHNR, CDR2 FQNEAQ (reference sequence). Trimming shortened V by 10 bases and J by 3 bases, and 13 bases separated the two germline ends. This CDR3 is built from 12 residues. The CDR3 sequence is CATRGPYYEQYF. As DNA, the CDR3 is TGTGCCACCAGGGGACCTTACTACGAGCAGTACTTC.

This chain joins TRBV7-8 and TRBJ2-3, with TRBD2 matching 10 bases. CDR1 and CDR2 from the germline V gene are SGHVS and FQNEAQ. The CDR3 runs 15 residues. V lost 5 bases to trimming and J lost 11 bases; unmatched junction nucleotides: 13. The CDR3 protein is CASSPLAGAYNEQYF. The DNA of the CDR3 is TGTGCCAGCAGCCCCCTAGCGGGGGCCTACAATGAGCAGTATTTT.

Points on this clonotype: A much larger clone sits a single nucleotide away, making a read error possible. This rearrangement joins TRBV6-2 or TRBV6-3 to TRBJ2-7, with TRBD1 matching over 9 bases. This CDR3 comprises 14 residues. The V and J ends lost 5 bases and 5 bases, in that order; junction bases with no gene match: 7. Per the germline V gene, CDR1 is MNHEY and CDR2 is SVGEGT. CDR3 amino acids: CASSPGTGSHEQYF. CDR3 DNA sequence: TGTGCCAGCAGTCCCGGGACAGGGTCCCACGAGCAGTACTTC.

This clonotype was observed many times. This chain connects TRBV13 to TRBJ2-7; D unclear. The CDR3 has 17 residues. Germline CDR1 and CDR2: PRHDT and FYEKMQ (reference sequence). V was pared by 4 bases and J by 0 bases, with 19 bases between. CDR3 in amino acids: CASSWRFYGSSSYEQYF. In DNA, the CDR3 is TGTGCCAGCAGCTGGCGGTTTTACGGGTCGAGCTCCTACGAGCAGTACTTC. The full variable domain, its missing parts supplied by reference TRBV13 and TRBJ2-7, is AAGVIQSPRHLIKEKRETATLKCYPIPRHDTVYWYQQGPGQDPQFLISFYEKMQSDKGSIPDRFSAQQFSDYHSELNMSSLELGDSALYFCASSWRFYGSSSYEQYFGPGTRLTVT.

This clonotype was counted ten times or more. The rearrangement links TRBV20-1 to TRBJ1-5; D is ambiguous. Germline V gene data show CDR1 as DFQATT and CDR2 as SNEGSKA (reference sequence). The CDR3 consists of 14 residues. The germline V and J ends were trimmed by 6 bases and 0 bases, with 12 bases remaining between them. The CDR3: CSAPESVSNQPQHF. As DNA, the CDR3 is TGCAGTGCCCCTGAGTCAGTTAGCAATCAGCCCCAGCATTTT.

This clonotype was recorded at least ten times. The chain uses TRBV20-1 and TRBJ2-7; D not resolved. V lost 0 bases to trimming and J lost 0 bases, with 12 bases between them. The V gene's germline CDR1 is DFQATT and CDR2 SNEGSKA (reference sequence). The CDR3 length is 15 residues. CDR3 nucleotides: TGCAGTGCTAGAGATGGGCGACGCAGCTCCTACGAGCAGTACTTC. Translating gives CSARDGRRSSYEQYF.

In its sample, this clonotype was seen many times. The chain joins TRBV20-1 to TRBJ2-5, with TRBD2 matching 13 bases. This CDR3 spans 15 amino acids. Germline trimming cut 5 bases from V and 5 bases from J; bases unmatched to any gene: 8. CDR1 is DFQATT, CDR2 SNEGSKA, per germline (reference sequence). The DNA of the CDR3 is TGCAGTGCTCCAGTACTAGCGGGAGGGCCGGAGACCCAGTACTTC. This encodes CSAPVLAGGPETQYF.

Many counts were recorded for this clonotype. The junction departs from the called germline gene at one end, perhaps through a read error. V is TRBV7-7 and J is TRBJ1-6, with no clear D. The CDR3 has 13 residues. Germline CDR1 and CDR2: SSHAT and FNYEAQ (reference sequence). This chain's CDR3 is CASSASNNSPLHF. For the CDR3, the DNA is TGTGCTAGCAGCGCCTCGAATAATTCACCCCTCCACTTT.

The sample holds many counts of this clonotype. The chain employs TRBV19 and TRBJ2-3; 9 nucleotides agree with TRBD2. Germline CDR1 LNHDA, CDR2 SQIVND (reference sequence). This CDR3 is built from 17 residues. V trimming: 6 bases; J trimming: 4 bases; junction bases outside the gene matches: 14. Here the CDR3 DNA reads TGTGCCAGTAGCTCTAGCGGGGACCCCATAAGGGCAGATACGCAGTATTTT. It specifies CASSSSGDPIRADTQYF.

The table lists this clonotype with many counts. The chain recombines TRBV19 with TRBJ1-2; D might be TRBD1 (5 bases). CDR1 and CDR2 (germline): LNHDA, SQIVND (reference sequence). CDR3 length: 14 residues. Trimming pared 2 bases from V and 8 bases from J, leaving 15 bases between. In DNA form, the CDR3 reads TGTGCCAGTAGTATACCCGCAGGGCCTGGGGGCTACACCTTC. This translates into CASSIPAGPGGYTF.

This clonotype was counted many times. This CDR3 is CASSADVSNEQFF. The CDR3 bases are TGTGCCAGCAGTGCAGACGTTTCAAATGAGCAGTTCTTC. The genes are TRBV6-1 and TRBJ2-1; D is ambiguous. V dropped 4 bases and J dropped 7 bases, with 11 bases sitting between them. CDR1 is MNHNS, CDR2 SASEGT, per germline. This CDR3 comprises 13 residues.

Many counts were recorded for this clonotype. The chain is built from TRBV24-1 and TRBJ1-2; D perhaps matches TRBD1 (5 bases). This CDR3 comprises 12 residues. Germline V lookup: CDR1 KGHDR, CDR2 SFDVKD. V lost 6 bases and J lost 6, with 10 bases in between. The CDR3 protein is CATSPGGNGYTF. The CDR3 nucleotides read TGTGCCACCAGTCCCGGGGGTAATGGCTACACCTTC.

Ten or more counts support this clonotype. The chain combines TRBV7-8 with TRBJ2-5; 10 bases fit TRBD2. The CDR3 has 15 residues. Germline-derived CDR1 and CDR2 are SGHVS and FQNEAQ. V was clipped by 4 bases and J by 5 bases; unmatched bases: 7. CDR3 amino acids: CASSSGQRGGETQYF. The DNA of the CDR3 is TGTGCCAGCAGCTCCGGACAGCGGGGGGGGGAGACCCAGTACTTC.

The rearrangement links TRBV12-3 or TRBV12-4 to TRBJ1-1; D call uncertain. The CDR3 has 14 residues. The V end lost 5 bases, the J end lost 3 bases, and 13 bases lay between the germline ends. This CDR3 is CASSTTVRDTEAFF. The CDR3 DNA reads as TGTGCCAGCAGTACGACCGTAAGGGACACTGAAGCTTTCTTT.

Notes on this clonotype: A junction boundary mismatches the germline segment, possibly from a read error. CDR3 bases: TGCAGTGCTGAGACAGAGTATGCCAAAAACATTCAGGACTTC. It codes for CSAETEYAKNIQDF. The chain has TRBV20-1 and TRBJ2-4, with D perhaps matching TRBD1 (5 bases). The CDR3 spans 14 residues. Germline V gene lookup returns CDR1 DFQATT and CDR2 SNEGSKA (reference sequence).

This chain connects TRBV6-1 to TRBJ1-2, with 12 bases matching TRBD1. With 5 bases clipped from V and 8 bases from J, the junction kept 9 bases outside the gene matches. CDR3 length: 15 residues. Germline CDR1 reads MNHNS; CDR2 reads SASEGT. The chain's CDR3 is CASSQPGQGAEGYTF. The CDR3 bases are TGTGCCAGCAGTCAACCGGGACAGGGGGCTGAAGGCTACACCTTC.

In its sample, this clonotype was seen many times. The chain couples TRBV11-2 to TRBJ2-7; 7 positions match TRBD1. Germline CDR1 and CDR2: SGHAT and FQNNGV. V dropped 7 bases and J dropped 0; count of bases not matched to a gene: 12. CDR3 length: 16 amino acids. In DNA form, the CDR3 reads TGTGCCAGCACCTATACCATGGGACAGAGCTCCTACGAGCAGTACTTC. Residues: CASTYTMGQSSYEQYF.

In this sample, this clonotype turned up many times. The genes are TRBV10-2 and TRBJ2-1, with D possibly TRBD1 on 6 matching bases. CDR1 is WSHSY and CDR2 is SAAADI in the germline V gene. Trimming took 5 bases from V and 7 from J, leaving 18 bases between them. This CDR3 contains 15 residues. The CDR3 DNA reads TGCGCCAGCAGTACCAACAGGGTAGGATTAAATGAGCAGTTCTTC. This encodes CASSTNRVGLNEQFF.

This clonotype was picked up many times. The chain uses TRBV5-1 and TRBJ2-7; D is uncertain. This CDR3 contains 15 residues. V shed 2 bases and J shed 5 bases, with 17 bases lying between them. CDR1 SGHRS and CDR2 YFSETQ come from the germline V gene. CDR3 loop: CASSFENGPWDEQYF. The CDR3 nucleotides read TGCGCCAGCAGCTTCGAAAACGGGCCGTGGGACGAGCAGTACTTC.

Ten or more counts support this clonotype. The chain couples TRBV2 to TRBJ2-1; 13 bases are shared with TRBD2. Germline lookup yields CDR1 SNHLY and CDR2 FYNNEI. The ends lost 5 bases at V and 7 bases at J; junction bases unmatched: 8. The CDR3 loop spans 16 amino acids. Written as DNA, the CDR3 is TGTGCCAGCAGTACTCGGACTAGCGGGAGCAGAAATGAGCAGTTCTTC. It specifies CASSTRTSGSRNEQFF.

The CDR3 DNA reads as TGCGCCAGCAGCCGTACTAGCGGGGCCAATGAGCAGTTCTTC. It translates to CASSRTSGANEQFF. V and J are TRBV5-1 and TRBJ2-1, with TRBD2 identical over 10 bases. V gave up 4 bases and J gave up 6 bases; unmatched junction bases: 4. This CDR3 contains 14 residues. Germline CDR1 reads SGHRS; CDR2 reads YFSETQ.

This clonotype was seen many times. The chain employs TRBV9 and TRBJ2-3; D remains ambiguous. This CDR3 is 16 amino acids long. The ends were cut back, 0 bases at V and 2 bases at J, with 13 bases in the middle. CDR1 and CDR2 (germline): SGDLS, YYNGEE. CDR3 sequence: CASSVEPQVVTDTQYF. The CDR3 DNA sequence: TGTGCCAGCAGCGTAGAACCTCAAGTAGTCACAGATACGCAGTATTTT. The whole variable domain, filled in from reference TRBV9 and TRBJ2-3, reads DSGVTQTPKHLITATGQRVTLRCSPRSGDLSVYWYQQSLDQGLQFLIQYYNGEERAKGNILERFSAQQFPDLHSELNLSSLELGDSALYFCASSVEPQVVTDTQYFGPGTRLTVL.

In its sample, this clonotype was seen many times. The rearrangement links TRBV6-5 to TRBJ2-2; 8 nucleotides match TRBD2. Germline assignment: CDR1 MNHEY and CDR2 SVGAGI. The CDR3 consists of 15 residues. V shed 0 bases and J 3 bases; nucleotides not matched to a gene: 0. The chain's CDR3 is CASSYSRGDTGELFF. In nucleotides, the CDR3 is TGTGCCAGCAGTTACTCGCGGGGGGACACCGGGGAGCTGTTTTTT.